This TCR beta chain was recovered during a study of blood T cell repertoires in COVID-19. Study information: T cells, B-cell-depleted T cells, or PBMCs supplied cDNA or gDNA.

A single count supports this clone. Per the original methods: Estimation of nucleated cell counts relied on the amplification of reference gene primers. This table comes from immunoSEQ multiplex PCR, and its TCRdb copy is limited to in-frame clones, with some not included. The DNA gave D and trimming, while V, J and clone size come from that table. The repertoire holds 100,000 to 150,000 clones, with about three quarters as singletons. Per the germline V gene, CDR1 is LGHNA and CDR2 is YNFKEQ. The CDR3 is 14 residues long. Trimming took 3 bases from V and 0 from J; bases not matched to a gene: 1. This receptor was identified in a man between 65 and 85 years old with acute or convalescent COVID-19. Sequenced input: peripheral blood. The chain employs TRBV4-2 and TRBJ1-2; 7 bases match TRBD1. The CDR3 DNA is TGTGCCAGCAGCCAGGGACAGACTAACTATGGCTACACCTTC. Residues: CASSQGQTNYGYTF.